This section outlines one TCR beta chain sequence together with its context. Clones were read by immunoSEQ multiplex PCR, and TCRdb kept only the in-frame ones, dropping some. The sample carries 160,000 or so clones, 85% to 95% recorded once. The CDR3 is 13 amino acids. Germline assignment: CDR1 GTSNPN and CDR2 SVGIG (reference sequence). Trimming removed 4 bases from V and 2 bases from J, with 11 bases in between. These data originate in a study of control samples from healthy donors and cancer patients. This chain links TRBV30 with TRBJ1-2; D is possibly TRBD1 (5 bases). Sequences were obtained from blood. This receptor was identified in a man aged 45-60 years in good health. The CDR3 spells CAWNPQGNYGYTF. CDR3 nucleotides: TGTGCCTGGAACCCCCAGGGAAACTATGGCTACACCTTC.